These 19 T cell receptor beta chains were sequenced from one sample in a study of OX40 agonist ivuxolimab in advanced cancers. Clones were read by immunoSEQ multiplex PCR, and TCRdb kept only the in-frame ones, dropping some. In the table there are 65,000 to 75,000 clones, approximately 85% of which are singletons. Sequencing used CD4+ or CD8+ T cells sorted from blood, obtained in a trial of the OX40 agonist ivuxolimab. These receptors were obtained from an adult with an advanced solid tumor such as melanoma, head and neck, liver or kidney cancer.

V gene TRBV5-4 combines with J gene TRBJ2-5; no clear D. The CDR3 is made up of 13 amino acids. The germline gives CDR1 SGHNT, CDR2 YYREEE (reference sequence). Trimming shortened V by 4 bases and J by 4 bases, and 11 bases separated the two germline ends. The CDR3 loop reads CASSVTTRETQYF. The CDR3 region has the DNA TGTGCCAGCAGCGTCACGACCCGAGAGACCCAGTACTTC.

This clone occurred a few times. V is TRBV20-1 and J is TRBJ2-5; TRBD1 or TRBD2 may be the D gene (5 bases each). The V end was cut by 6 bases, the J end by 5 bases, with 10 bases between. The CDR3 is made up of 11 amino acids. Germline V gives CDR1 DFQATT, CDR2 SNEGSKA (reference sequence). CDR3 DNA: TGCAGTGCGTGGGACGTGGAGACCCAGTACTTC. Its translation is CSAWDVETQYF.

V and J are TRBV6-1 and TRBJ2-5; D is uncertain. V gave up 5 bases and J gave up 1 base, with 8 bases separating them. Germline loops: CDR1 MNHNS, CDR2 SASEGT. This CDR3 has 13 residues. CDR3 coding DNA: TGTGCCAGCAGTATAGAGATCCAAGAGACCCAGTACTTC. Its protein is CASSIEIQETQYF.

The gene calls are TRBV2 and TRBJ2-7; D is unresolved. Trimming cost V 7 bases and J 3 bases, with 10 bases left between them. Germline assignment: CDR1 SNHLY and CDR2 FYNNEI. This CDR3 spans 12 amino acids. The CDR3 sequence: CASTGSVYEQYF. DNA for the CDR3: TGTGCCAGCACAGGCAGCGTCTACGAGCAGTACTTC.

The rearrangement joins TRBV7-8 to TRBJ1-1; unclear D gene. Trimming cost V 3 bases and J 12 bases, with 11 bases left between them. Germline V gene data show CDR1 as SGHVS and CDR2 as FQNEAQ. This CDR3 comprises 11 residues. CDR3 residues: CASSFGVLPFF. CDR3 DNA: TGTGCCAGCAGCTTCGGAGTCCTGCCTTTCTTT.

V and J are TRBV11-2 and TRBJ1-4; 7 bases line up with TRBD1. Looked up from germline, CDR1 is SGHAT and CDR2 is FQNNGV. The CDR3 totals 12 residues. The J segment lost 16 bases and the V segment lost 4 bases, leaving 9 bases of the junction unmatched. Written as DNA, the CDR3 is TGTGCCAGCAGCTCCCTCAGGGGGATTCAGTTTTTT. As protein: CASSSLRGIQFF.

This clone was detected only once. The J gene is TRBJ2-5, the V gene TRBV2; 7 bases fit TRBD2. The CDR3 totals 16 residues. Trimming removed 4 bases from V and 1 base from J; junction bases left unmatched: 9. Per the germline V gene, CDR1 is SNHLY and CDR2 is FYNNEI. CDR3 sequence (DNA): TGTGCCAGCAGTGGCCAGGGAGGGCGGCTCCAAGAGACCCAGTACTTC. Translating it yields CASSGQGGRLQETQYF.

In its sample, this clone was seen once. V usage is TRBV6-5 and J usage is TRBJ2-1, with D hard to call. The CDR3 has 13 amino acids. The germline CDR1 and CDR2 sequences are MNHEY and SVGAGI. Trimming removed 3 bases from V and 9 bases from J, with 12 bases in between. In DNA form, the CDR3 reads TGTGCCAGCAGTTATTTAAGGGTGTCTGAGCAGTTCTTC. Its translation: CASSYLRVSEQFF.

This sequence joins TRBV5-5 and TRBJ2-7; D unresolved. This CDR3 is 15 amino acids long. Trimming removed 1 base from V and 0 bases from J, with 11 bases in between. Germline CDR1 and CDR2: SGHKS and YYEKEE (reference sequence). The CDR3 coding sequence is TGTGCCAGCAGCTTGTCCCACGGCAGCTCCTACGAGCAGTACTTC. Translated: CASSLSHGSSYEQYF.

The chain employs TRBV9 and TRBJ1-1, with D uncertain. The germline CDR1 and CDR2 sequences are SGDLS and YYNGEE. Trimming shortened V by 3 bases and J by 5 bases, and 17 bases separated the two germline ends. The CDR3 is 15 residues long. CDR3: CASSASGSYSTEAFF. CDR3 nucleotides: TGTGCCAGCAGCGCGTCGGGTAGTTACAGTACTGAAGCTTTCTTT.

This clone has just a few counts. The V gene is TRBV30, the J gene TRBJ1-2; D is ambiguous. The CDR3 extends over 13 amino acids. Trimming removed 2 bases at V and 8 bases at J, with 15 bases between. Germline assignment: CDR1 GTSNPN and CDR2 SVGIG (reference sequence). CDR3 sequence: CAWSLALWGGYTF. As DNA, the CDR3 is TGTGCCTGGAGTCTCGCCCTTTGGGGAGGCTACACCTTC. The full variable domain, in which reference TRBV30 and TRBJ1-2 provide the parts outside the CDR3, is SQTIHQWPATLVQPVGSPLSLECTVEGTSNPNLYWYRQAAGRGLQLLFYSVGIGQISSEVPQNLSASRPQDRQFILSSKKLLLSDSGFYLCAWSLALWGGYTFGSGTRLTVV.

The V gene is TRBV6-1, the J gene TRBJ2-1, with D unresolved. The CDR3 sequence is 13 residues long. Trimming shortened V by 3 bases and J by 6 bases, and 9 bases separated the two germline ends. Germline CDR1 MNHNS, CDR2 SASEGT. In nucleotides, the CDR3 is TGTGCCAGCAGTGAGATGACATTCAATGAGCAGTTCTTC. Its protein product is CASSEMTFNEQFF.

This chain links TRBV7-6 with TRBJ2-7, with a possible D match to TRBD1 (5 bases). This CDR3 is 14 amino acids long. The ends were cut back, 2 bases at V and 2 bases at J, with 10 bases in the middle. Germline CDR1 and CDR2: SGHVS and FNYEAQ. The CDR3 spells CASSLFQGPYEQYF. For the CDR3, the DNA is TGTGCCAGCAGCTTATTCCAGGGTCCCTACGAGCAGTACTTC.

This chain connects TRBV19 to TRBJ1-5; TRBD1 agrees at 7 bases. J was trimmed by 7 bases and V by 10 bases; bases with no gene match: 16. CDR1 and CDR2 from the germline V gene are LNHDA and SQIVND (reference sequence). The CDR3 is made up of 15 amino acids. The CDR3 bases are TGTGCCACCCGGACAGGCCCTGGGGACAACCAGCCCCAGCATTTT. This translates into CATRTGPGDNQPQHF.

This sequence joins TRBV14 and TRBJ2-7, with D possibly matching TRBD1 (6 bases). The length of the CDR3 is 13 residues. V was clipped by 3 bases and J by 6 bases, with 12 bases between them. Germline CDR1 SGHDN, CDR2 FVKESK. This CDR3 reads CASSHFNRVEQYF. The CDR3 DNA is TGTGCCAGCAGCCATTTCAACAGGGTCGAGCAGTACTTC.

J is TRBJ2-3 and V is TRBV7-8; D may be TRBD1 or TRBD2 (5 bases each). V lost 5 bases and J 6 bases, leaving 15 bases between the germline ends. Germline V gene data show CDR1 as SGHVS and CDR2 as FQNEAQ. The CDR3 is made up of 14 amino acids. Here the CDR3 reads CASSPGPAEDTQYF. Here the CDR3 DNA reads TGTGCCAGCAGCCCGGGGCCCGCGGAGGATACGCAGTATTTT.

The rearrangement links TRBV7-8 to TRBJ2-1; D unclear. Per the germline V gene, CDR1 is SGHVS and CDR2 is FQNEAQ. The CDR3 has 15 amino acids. The V gene lost 1 base and the J gene lost 0 bases, with 7 bases spanning the gap. CDR3 sequence (DNA): TGTGCCAGCAGCTTAGGGCAGGTCTCCTACAATGAGCAGTTCTTC. Its translation: CASSLGQVSYNEQFF.

The chain carries TRBV7-2 and TRBJ2-5; D uncertain. CDR1 SGHTA and CDR2 FQGNSA come from the germline V gene. There are 15 residues in the CDR3. The germline V and J ends were trimmed by 0 bases and 2 bases, with 10 bases remaining between them. The CDR3 spells CASSLARGRQETQYF. In DNA form, the CDR3 reads TGTGCCAGCAGCTTAGCGCGTGGACGTCAAGAGACCCAGTACTTC. Combining the CDR3 with reference TRBV7-2 and TRBJ2-5 gives the whole variable domain GAGVSQSPSNKVTEKGKDVELRCDPISGHTALYWYRQSLGQGLEFLIYFQGNSAPDKSGLPSDRFSAERTGGSVSTLTIQRTQQEDSAVYLCASSLARGRQETQYFGPGTRLLVL.

The rearrangement links TRBV6-1 to TRBJ1-5; perhaps TRBD1 as D (6 bases). CDR3 length: 15 amino acids. With 7 bases removed from V and 0 bases from J, the gap between germline ends came to 13 bases. Per the germline V gene, CDR1 is MNHNS and CDR2 is SASEGT. CDR3 sequence reads: CASIWTVYSNQPQHF. CDR3 coding DNA: TGTGCCAGCATCTGGACAGTCTATAGCAATCAGCCCCAGCATTTT.